Shown below are 20 T cell receptor beta chains from a single sample sequenced in a study of blood T cell repertoires in COVID-19. Measured with immunoSEQ multiplex PCR; TCRdb has only the in-frame clones, and not every one. This table has around 250,000 clones, about 89% appearing once. The sequencing input was PBMCs or T cells enriched from blood (not recorded which). The receptor set was obtained from a human donor in a cohort exposed to, infected with or recovered from COVID-19 (not recorded which). The donor label of this sample is uncertain.

The chain joins TRBV11-2 to TRBJ2-3; TRBD2 matches at 10 bases. Looked up from germline, CDR1 is SGHAT and CDR2 is FQNNGV. The CDR3 covers 14 residues. Unmatched junction bases numbered 2, after V lost 5 bases and J lost 3 bases. The CDR3: CASSPSGGTDTQYF. The DNA of the CDR3 is TGTGCCAGCAGCCCTAGCGGGGGAACAGATACGCAGTATTTT.

The rearrangement links TRBV24-1 to TRBJ2-6, with TRBD2 as a possible D gene (6 bases). This CDR3 has 18 residues. V was trimmed by 9 bases and J by 0 bases, leaving 20 bases between them. The germline V gene has CDR1 KGHDR and CDR2 SFDVKD. CDR3 sequence reads: CATYTTASESSGANVLTF. In DNA form, the CDR3 reads TGTGCCACCTATACCACTGCTAGCGAATCCTCTGGGGCCAACGTCCTGACTTTC.

The chain couples TRBV11-2 to TRBJ2-1; no reliable D call. CDR1 is SGHAT, CDR2 FQNNGV, per germline. V lost 5 bases, J lost 9 bases, and 8 bases lay in between. This CDR3 comprises 11 residues. The CDR3 sequence is CASSVSSEQFF. The CDR3 DNA reads as TGTGCCAGCAGCGTTAGCAGTGAGCAGTTCTTC.

The rearrangement joins TRBV9 to TRBJ1-4, with a possible D match to TRBD1 (5 bases). The CDR3 is 15 residues long. The germline V gene has CDR1 SGDLS and CDR2 YYNGEE. V lost 5 bases and J lost 2, with 13 bases in between. As DNA, the CDR3 is TGTGCCAGCAGTCCCTCGGGGGGGACTAATGAAAAACTGTTTTTT. Translating gives CASSPSGGTNEKLFF.

The rearrangement joins TRBV15 to TRBJ2-3, with 11 bases lining up with TRBD2. This CDR3 has 17 amino acids. Germline V gene data show CDR1 as LNHNV and CDR2 as YYDKDF (reference sequence). V dropped 5 bases and J dropped 1; count of bases not matched to a gene: 8. The CDR3 sequence: CATSPRTSGLGTDTQYF. The CDR3 DNA is TGTGCCACCAGCCCCCGGACTAGCGGGCTAGGCACAGATACGCAGTATTTT.

About this clone itself: This sample includes further DNA sequences coding for the same CDR3. The chain employs TRBV9 and TRBJ2-7, with 7 bases aligning to TRBD1. Germline CDR1 SGDLS, CDR2 YYNGEE. J was trimmed by 1 base and V by 2 bases; bases with no gene match: 3. The CDR3 contains 14 residues. This chain's CDR3 is CASSVGQASYEQYF. CDR3 bases: TGTGCCAGCAGCGTTGGACAGGCGTCCTACGAGCAGTACTTC.

V is TRBV5-1 and J is TRBJ1-1, with 7 bases matching TRBD1. Germline V lookup: CDR1 SGHRS, CDR2 YFSETQ. There are 13 residues in the CDR3. With V trimmed by 5 bases and J by 4 bases, 5 bases remained unmatched. CDR3 bases: TGCGCCAGCAGATGGGACAGCTCCACTGAAGCTTTCTTT. This translates into CASRWDSSTEAFF.

This clone was observed once. Additional DNA sequences in this sample encode the identical CDR3. The chain carries TRBV2 and TRBJ1-5; the match to TRBD1 covers 9 bases. Germline CDR1 SNHLY, CDR2 FYNNEI. The CDR3 covers 14 residues. J gave up 4 bases and V 6 bases, and 4 bases lay outside the gene matches. CDR3 loop: CASRGQGRNQPQHF. DNA for the CDR3: TGTGCCAGCAGGGGACAGGGAAGGAATCAGCCCCAGCATTTT.

This clone was seen more than once but under ten times. The V gene is TRBV30, the J gene TRBJ1-2; D gene uncertain. There are 11 residues in the CDR3. Germline V CDR1 and CDR2: GTSNPN, SVGIG (reference sequence). V was clipped by 6 bases and J by 4 bases, with 9 bases between them. This CDR3 is CACTEFYGYTF. CDR3 bases: TGTGCCTGTACAGAGTTCTATGGCTACACCTTC.

In this sample, this clone turned up once. The chain has TRBV4-1 and TRBJ2-5; 9 bases map to TRBD1. This CDR3 has 16 amino acids. J gave up 0 bases and V 5 bases, and 7 bases lay outside the gene matches. Germline CDR1 is MGHRA and CDR2 is YSYEKL. The CDR3 loop reads CASSFGTGLYQETQYF. Here the CDR3 DNA reads TGCGCCAGCAGCTTCGGGACAGGGCTGTACCAAGAGACCCAGTACTTC.

This chain joins TRBV7-2 and TRBJ2-3, with TRBD2 identical over 14 bases. CDR3 length: 15 residues. V lost 5 bases and J lost 5; bases outside the gene matches: 3. CDR1 is SGHTA and CDR2 is FQGNSA in the germline V gene. CDR3 DNA: TGTGCCAGCAGCCTGGGACTAGCGGGGGTAGATACGCAGTATTTT. This gives the protein CASSLGLAGVDTQYF.

The chain recombines TRBV7-8 with TRBJ2-5, with D possibly matching TRBD1 (5 bases). The CDR3 contains 15 residues. Germline-derived CDR1 and CDR2 are SGHVS and FQNEAQ. V lost 3 bases and J lost 2, with 13 bases in between. CDR3 nucleotides: TGTGCCAGCAGCTTGACTCTCAGGGAACAAGAGACCCAGTACTTC. Protein sequence: CASSLTLREQETQYF.

V usage is TRBV19 and J usage is TRBJ1-6; D perhaps matches TRBD1 (5 bases). Trimming removed 4 bases from V and 6 bases from J, with 7 bases in between. Germline CDR1 LNHDA, CDR2 SQIVND (reference sequence). The CDR3 extends over 13 amino acids. CDR3 sequence (DNA): TGTGCCAGTAGTACCGACAGTAATTCACCCCTCCACTTT. Translated: CASSTDSNSPLHF.

The chain couples TRBV13 to TRBJ2-5; TRBD2 agrees at 8 bases. Germline lookup yields CDR1 PRHDT and CDR2 FYEKMQ (reference sequence). The ends lost 3 bases at V and 1 base at J; junction bases unmatched: 10. The length of the CDR3 is 17 residues. The CDR3 nucleotides read TGTGCCAGCAGCTTGACCTTCTCAAGCGGGGGCCAAGAGACCCAGTACTTC. This translates into CASSLTFSSGGQETQYF.

The chain couples TRBV3-1 (or the pseudogene TRBV3-2) to TRBJ1-2; D not certain. CDR1 and CDR2 from the germline V gene are LGHDT and YNNKEL (reference sequence). This CDR3 comprises 16 residues. V was shortened by 0 bases and J by 2 bases, with 13 bases between the two germline ends. CDR3 DNA sequence: TGTGCCAGCAGCCAAGAGGGCATTAGGCAGAACTATGGCTACACCTTC. Its protein is CASSQEGIRQNYGYTF.

This clone was picked up one time. J is TRBJ1-2 and V is TRBV28; 9 bases align to TRBD1. J lost 9 bases, V lost 4 bases, and 9 bases had no gene match. The CDR3 spans 14 residues. Germline loops: CDR1 MDHEN, CDR2 SYDVKM. As DNA, the CDR3 is TGTGCCAGCAGTTCGGGACAGGGCCCGCACAGCTACACCTTC. Translating gives CASSSGQGPHSYTF.

The V gene is TRBV7-3, the J gene TRBJ1-5, with D hard to call. The V and J ends lost 3 bases and 5 bases respectively, with 14 bases between them. CDR1 and CDR2 from the germline V gene are SGHTA and FQGTGA. The CDR3 runs 15 residues. The CDR3, as DNA: TGTGCCAGCAGCTTTAACTGGGGAGGTGATCAGCCCCAGCATTTT. Its protein is CASSFNWGGDQPQHF.

The genes are TRBV5-6 and TRBJ1-2, with a possible D match to TRBD1 (5 bases). There are 13 residues in the CDR3. V was shortened by 2 bases and J by 2 bases, with 7 bases between the two germline ends. CDR1 is SGHDT, CDR2 YYEEEE, per germline. The chain's CDR3 is CASSFRTNYGYTF. Here the CDR3 DNA reads TGTGCCAGCAGCTTTAGGACAAACTATGGCTACACCTTC.

This clone was seen a single time. V is TRBV7-2 and J is TRBJ1-5; tentative D call: TRBD1 (5 bases). V was trimmed by 5 bases and J by 3 bases, leaving 14 bases between them. This CDR3 spans 15 amino acids. CDR1 is SGHTA and CDR2 is FQGNSA in the germline V gene. The CDR3, as DNA: TGTGCCAGCAGCCCCTGGGGCAGTTCCAATCAGCCCCAGCATTTT. Encoded protein: CASSPWGSSNQPQHF.

V gene TRBV12-3 or TRBV12-4 combines with J gene TRBJ2-7; D not resolved. V gave up 2 bases and J gave up 2 bases, with 7 bases separating them. The CDR3 contains 13 residues. The CDR3 bases are TGTGCCAGCAGTTTACGAGAAGCCTACGAGCAGTACTTC. Its translation: CASSLREAYEQYF.